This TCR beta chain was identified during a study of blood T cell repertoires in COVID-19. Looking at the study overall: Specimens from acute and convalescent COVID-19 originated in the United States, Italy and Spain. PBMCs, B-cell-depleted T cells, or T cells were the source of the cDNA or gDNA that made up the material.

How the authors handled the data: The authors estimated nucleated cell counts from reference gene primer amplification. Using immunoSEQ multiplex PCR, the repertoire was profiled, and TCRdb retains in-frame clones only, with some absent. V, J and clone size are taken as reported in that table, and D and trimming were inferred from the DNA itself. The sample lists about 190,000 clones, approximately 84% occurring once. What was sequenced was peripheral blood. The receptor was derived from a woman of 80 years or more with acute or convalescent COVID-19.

The CDR3 sequence: CASSPSGNTIYF. CDR3 DNA: TGTGCCAGCAGCCCGTCCGGAAACACCATATATTTT. This rearrangement joins TRBV7-2 to TRBJ1-3; D gene uncertain. The CDR3 is 12 amino acids. Germline V lookup: CDR1 SGHTA, CDR2 FQGNSA. The V gene lost 5 bases and the J gene lost 4 bases, with 6 bases spanning the gap.